A single sample is the source of the 24 T cell receptor beta chains below, sequenced in a study of shared clonotypes between healthy human individuals. This table comes from immunoSEQ multiplex PCR, and its TCRdb copy is limited to in-frame clones, with some not included. The data contain 2.3 million or so clones, 93% of them singletons. Sequences were obtained from naive CD4+ T cells from PBMCs. This sample's subset: CD45RA+ positively selected. Every receptor here comes from a man aged 18-30 years in good health. Some clones in this sample may be carry-over from other donors' samples.

The V and J genes are TRBV5-1 and TRBJ2-3; 10 nucleotides match TRBD2. J was trimmed by 6 bases and V by 4 bases; bases with no gene match: 14. The CDR3 sequence is 17 residues long. Germline V gene sequence: CDR1 SGHRS, CDR2 YFSETQ. CDR3 residues: CASSPVPIAGGRDTQYF. In nucleotides, the CDR3 is TGCGCCAGCAGCCCGGTCCCCATAGCGGGAGGACGGGATACGCAGTATTTT.

Points on this clone: The same CDR3 also results from other DNA sequences found in this sample. The V and J genes are TRBV29-1 and TRBJ2-3; TRBD2 agrees at 10 bases. Germline CDR1 SQVTM, CDR2 ANQGSEA. Trimming took 5 bases from V and 6 from J; bases not matched to a gene: 5. CDR3 length equals 13 residues. The CDR3 nucleotides are TGCAGCGTTAGCGGGAGGGCCACGGATACGCAGTATTTT. It yields the protein CSVSGRATDTQYF.

J is TRBJ1-1 and V is TRBV6-1; 9 nucleotides align to TRBD1. The CDR3 length is 15 residues. The germline V gene encodes CDR1 MNHNS and CDR2 SASEGT. V dropped 6 bases and J dropped 2; count of bases not matched to a gene: 7. The CDR3 DNA reads TGTGCCAGCAGAAACGGGGACAGGGTAAACACTGAAGCTTTCTTT. It codes for CASRNGDRVNTEAFF.

This clone was picked up one time. V and J are TRBV7-8 and TRBJ2-2, with TRBD1 matching over 7 bases. Trimming removed 0 bases from V and 5 bases from J; junction bases left unmatched: 6. Germline CDR1 is SGHVS and CDR2 is FQNEAQ. The CDR3 extends over 16 amino acids. The CDR3, as DNA: TGTGCCAGCAGCTTAGCGGGGGACAGAGGTACCGGGGAGCTGTTTTTT. This encodes CASSLAGDRGTGELFF.

J is TRBJ1-1 and V is TRBV5-1; 8 positions agree with TRBD1. This CDR3 has 13 residues. Per the germline V gene, CDR1 is SGHRS and CDR2 is YFSETQ. J was trimmed by 0 bases and V by 6 bases; bases with no gene match: 1. CDR3 protein: CASKTGVNTEAFF. The DNA of the CDR3 is TGCGCCAGCAAGACAGGGGTGAACACTGAAGCTTTCTTT.

The chain is built from TRBV5-1 and TRBJ1-4, with D possibly TRBD1 on 6 matching bases. The CDR3 spans 15 residues. Germline V gene lookup returns CDR1 SGHRS and CDR2 YFSETQ. Between the trimmed V and J ends, which lost 4 bases and 8 bases, there was a span of 18 bases. The DNA for the CDR3 is TGCGCCAGCAGCACAAACAGGGTGCGGTCCGAAAAACTGTTTTTT. Its protein is CASSTNRVRSEKLFF.

The chain joins TRBV9 to TRBJ1-3; the D is unclear. The CDR3 is made up of 14 amino acids. V was clipped by 0 bases and J by 2 bases, with 6 bases between them. In germline, CDR1 is SGDLS, CDR2 YYNGEE. The CDR3 DNA reads as TGTGCCAGCAGCGTAGGTAATGCTGGAAACACCATATATTTT. It codes for CASSVGNAGNTIYF.

This chain connects TRBV12-5 to TRBJ2-3, with D perhaps TRBD1 (5 bases). Trimming removed 3 bases from V and 6 bases from J, with 13 bases in between. The length of the CDR3 is 14 residues. CDR1 and CDR2 (germline): LGHNT, FRNRAP. CDR3 loop: CASGFEGEGDTQYF. The CDR3 coding sequence is TGTGCTAGTGGTTTTGAAGGGGAAGGGGATACGCAGTATTTT.

The rearrangement uses TRBV5-4 and TRBJ1-1, with D possibly being TRBD1 (6 bases). Between the trimmed V and J ends, which lost 1 base and 5 bases, there was a span of 15 bases. This CDR3 is built from 15 residues. CDR1 and CDR2 from the germline V gene are SGHNT and YYREEE (reference sequence). In DNA, the CDR3 is TGTGCCAGCAGCTTGTCTCGGGGGGCATGGACTGAAGCTTTCTTT. Amino acids: CASSLSRGAWTEAFF.

V and J are TRBV15 and TRBJ2-3; D may be TRBD1 (5 bases). Per germline, CDR1 LNHNV and CDR2 YYDKDF (reference sequence). This CDR3 has 15 residues. V lost 0 bases and J lost 8, with 15 bases in between. CDR3 amino acids: CATSRESAGRGTQYF. DNA of the CDR3: TGTGCCACCAGCAGAGAATCGGCAGGGCGAGGTACGCAGTATTTT.

J is TRBJ1-1 and V is TRBV7-2, with D tentatively TRBD1 (6 bases). The CDR3 has 14 residues. The ends were cut back, 2 bases at V and 4 bases at J, with 11 bases in the middle. Germline lookup yields CDR1 SGHTA and CDR2 FQGNSA. The CDR3 region is CASSLIAGATEAFF. CDR3 nucleotides: TGTGCCAGCAGCTTAATCGCAGGGGCCACTGAAGCTTTCTTT.

The DNA of the CDR3 is TGTGCCAGCAGCTTGGGGACGCTTGCCAGCGATGAGCAGTTCTTC. It encodes CASSLGTLASDEQFF. J is TRBJ2-1 and V is TRBV7-9; D may correspond to TRBD1 or TRBD2 (5 bases each). Germline CDR1 reads SEHNR; CDR2 reads FQNEAQ (reference sequence). Deletions cut 3 bases from V and 8 bases from J, with 17 bases between. The CDR3 runs to 15 residues.

The chain employs TRBV6-5 and TRBJ2-7; possibly TRBD1 for D (5 bases). Trimming took 6 bases from V and 5 from J, leaving 11 bases between them. Germline lookup yields CDR1 MNHEY and CDR2 SVGAGI. This CDR3 is built from 12 residues. CDR3 sequence reads: CASRSQGDEQYF. For the CDR3, the DNA is TGTGCCAGCAGGAGTCAAGGGGACGAGCAGTACTTC.

Comment on this clone: This sample also contains other DNA sequences that code for the same CDR3. The chain recombines TRBV28 with TRBJ2-2; 8 bases line up with TRBD1. CDR3 length equals 15 residues. CDR1 is MDHEN, CDR2 SYDVKM, per germline. The V gene end was trimmed by 6 bases and the J gene end by 0 bases; junction bases not matched to a gene: 3. Here the CDR3 reads CASRIQGANTGELFF. The CDR3 bases are TGTGCCAGCAGGATACAGGGGGCGAACACCGGGGAGCTGTTTTTT.

With regard to this clone: The same CDR3 is also encoded by other DNA sequences in this sample. The chain couples TRBV2 to TRBJ1-5, with a weak D call TRBD1 (5 bases). Trimming left V 6 bases short and J 4 bases short, with 10 bases between. Germline lookup yields CDR1 SNHLY and CDR2 FYNNEI. CDR3 length: 13 residues. CDR3 residues: CASRGTGNQPQHF. As DNA, the CDR3 is TGTGCCAGCAGGGGGACCGGTAATCAGCCCCAGCATTTT. The whole variable domain, remainder taken from reference TRBV2 and TRBJ1-5, is EPEVTQTPSHQVTQMGQEVILRCVPISNHLYFYWYRQILGQKVEFLVSFYNNEISEKSEIFDDQFSVERPDGSNFTLKIRSTKLEDSAMYFCASRGTGNQPQHFGDGTRLSIL.

V and J are TRBV28 and TRBJ2-7, with TRBD1 matching over 7 bases. CDR1 and CDR2 (germline): MDHEN, SYDVKM. The CDR3 sequence is 14 residues long. The trim removed 6 bases at V and 4 bases at J, leaving 9 bases unmatched. This chain's CDR3 is CASSSAGTVYEQYF. The CDR3 bases are TGTGCCAGCAGCTCCGCCGGGACAGTATACGAGCAGTACTTC.

The rearrangement links TRBV4-3 to TRBJ1-1; TRBD1 might be the D (5 bases). The germline gives CDR1 LGHNA, CDR2 YSLEER. Trimming removed 0 bases at V and 4 bases at J, with 12 bases between. The CDR3 is made up of 15 amino acids. The CDR3 region is CASSQDRQGGTEAFF. CDR3 DNA: TGCGCCAGCAGCCAAGATCGCCAGGGCGGCACTGAAGCTTTCTTT.

Here the CDR3 DNA reads TGTGCCAGCAGCTTCACAGGGGTTCAGGCTGAAGCTTTCTTT. It translates to CASSFTGVQAEAFF. The rearrangement uses TRBV11-2 and TRBJ1-1, with 7 bases fitting TRBD1. The CDR3 totals 14 residues. V shed 3 bases, J shed 6 bases, and the junction held 7 bases outside the gene matches. Germline V gives CDR1 SGHAT, CDR2 FQNNGV.

This chain joins TRBV18 and TRBJ2-1, with D possibly matching TRBD2 (6 bases). This CDR3 has 17 amino acids. The germline V gene has CDR1 KGHSH and CDR2 LQKENI. Trimming removed 0 bases from V and 4 bases from J, with 16 bases in between. CDR3: CASSPPGGGAAYNEQFF. As DNA, the CDR3 is TGTGCCAGCTCACCACCGGGTGGAGGGGCGGCATACAATGAGCAGTTCTTC.

V is TRBV5-1 and J is TRBJ1-5, with TRBD1 identical over 7 bases. The CDR3 is 14 amino acids. The junction had 8 bases not matched to a gene; V was cut back by 4 bases and J by 7 bases. The germline V gene encodes CDR1 SGHRS and CDR2 YFSETQ. In DNA, the CDR3 is TGCGCCAGCAGCCCCGGACAGGATAGGCAGCCCCAGCATTTT. Translation gives CASSPGQDRQPQHF. The whole variable domain, remainder taken from reference TRBV5-1 and TRBJ1-5, is KAGVTQTPRYLIKTRGQQVTLSCSPISGHRSVSWYQQTPGQGLQFLFEYFSETQRNKGNFPGRFSGRQFSNSRSEMNVSTLELGDSALYLCASSPGQDRQPQHFGDGTRLSIL.

The rearrangement joins TRBV5-1 to TRBJ2-7; 8 bases align to TRBD2. The CDR3 loop spans 16 amino acids. Germline loops: CDR1 SGHRS, CDR2 YFSETQ. J lost 3 bases, V lost 2 bases, and 10 bases had no gene match. As DNA, the CDR3 is TGCGCCAGCAGCTTACCCCCCAGCGGGAGTCACTACGAGCAGTACTTC. Translating it yields CASSLPPSGSHYEQYF.

The chain has TRBV28 and TRBJ2-7; 9 positions match TRBD1. This CDR3 is 13 amino acids long. The germline V gene has CDR1 MDHEN and CDR2 SYDVKM. J gave up 5 bases and V 10 bases, and 9 bases lay outside the gene matches. CDR3 DNA: TGTGCCACCTCAGGGGGACAGGGAAACGAGCAGTACTTC. Translation: CATSGGQGNEQYF.

This chain connects TRBV27 to TRBJ2-7; tentative D call: TRBD1 (7 bases). The CDR3 has 15 amino acids. V lost 4 bases and J 3 bases, leaving 16 bases between the germline ends. The germline gives CDR1 MNHEY, CDR2 SMNVEV (reference sequence). In DNA, the CDR3 is TGTGCCAGCAGTTCCTTGGGGGGACAGCTCTACGAGCAGTACTTC. The encoded protein is CASSSLGGQLYEQYF.

Regarding this clone: The sample has other DNA sequences that encode this CDR3 too. The V and J genes are TRBV5-1 and TRBJ2-3, with D possibly being TRBD2 (6 bases). This CDR3 is 15 amino acids long. In germline, CDR1 is SGHRS, CDR2 YFSETQ. V lost 0 bases and J 2 bases, leaving 10 bases between the germline ends. CDR3 in amino acids: CASSLVGGITDTQYF. The CDR3 nucleotides read TGCGCCAGCAGCTTGGTTGGCGGGATCACAGATACGCAGTATTTT.